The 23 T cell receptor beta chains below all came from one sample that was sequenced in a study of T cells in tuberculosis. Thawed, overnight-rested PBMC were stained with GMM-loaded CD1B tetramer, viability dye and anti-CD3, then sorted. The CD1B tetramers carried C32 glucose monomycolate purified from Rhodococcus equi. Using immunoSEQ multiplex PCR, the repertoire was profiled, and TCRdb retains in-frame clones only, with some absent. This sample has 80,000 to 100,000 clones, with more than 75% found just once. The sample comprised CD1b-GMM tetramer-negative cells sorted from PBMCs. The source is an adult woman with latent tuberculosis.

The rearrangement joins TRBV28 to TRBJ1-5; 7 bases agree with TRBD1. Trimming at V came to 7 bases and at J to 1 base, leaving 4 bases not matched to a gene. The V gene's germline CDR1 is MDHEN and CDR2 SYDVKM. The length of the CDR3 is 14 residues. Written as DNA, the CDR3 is TGTGCCAGCAACACAGGGGTGAGCAATCAGCCCCAGCATTTT. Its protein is CASNTGVSNQPQHF.

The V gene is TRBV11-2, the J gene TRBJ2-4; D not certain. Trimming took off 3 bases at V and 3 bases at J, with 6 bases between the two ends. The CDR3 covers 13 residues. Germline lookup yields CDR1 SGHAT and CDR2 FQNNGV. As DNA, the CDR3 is TGTGCCAGCAGCTTCGACATCAAAAACATTCAGTACTTC. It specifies CASSFDIKNIQYF.

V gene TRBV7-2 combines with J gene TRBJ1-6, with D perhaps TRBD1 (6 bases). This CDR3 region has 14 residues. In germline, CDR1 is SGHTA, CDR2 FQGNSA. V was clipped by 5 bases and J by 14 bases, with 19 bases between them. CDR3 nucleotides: TGTGCCAGCAGCCGAGGGGGAGTGGGTGAGGCCCTCCACTTT. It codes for CASSRGGVGEALHF.

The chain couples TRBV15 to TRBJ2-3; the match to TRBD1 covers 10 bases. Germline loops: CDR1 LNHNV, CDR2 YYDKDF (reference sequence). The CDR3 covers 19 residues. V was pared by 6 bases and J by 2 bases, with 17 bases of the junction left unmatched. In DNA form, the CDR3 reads TGTGCCACCAGGGGTAAGACAGGGGGCCGCCAAATAACCACAGATACGCAGTATTTT. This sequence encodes CATRGKTGGRQITTDTQYF.

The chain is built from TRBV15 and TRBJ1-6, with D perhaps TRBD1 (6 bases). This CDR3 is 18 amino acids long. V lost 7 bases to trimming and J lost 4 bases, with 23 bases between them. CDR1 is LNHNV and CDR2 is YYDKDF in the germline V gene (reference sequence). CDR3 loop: CATKTASRGFVYNSPLHF. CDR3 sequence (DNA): TGTGCCACCAAGACGGCAAGCAGGGGATTCGTTTATAATTCACCCCTCCACTTT.

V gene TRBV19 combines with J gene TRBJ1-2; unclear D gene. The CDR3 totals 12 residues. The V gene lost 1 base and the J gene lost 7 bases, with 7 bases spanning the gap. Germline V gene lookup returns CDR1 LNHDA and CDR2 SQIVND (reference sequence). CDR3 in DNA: TGTGCCAGTAGTATAGTGTCGAGTGGCTACACCTTC. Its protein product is CASSIVSSGYTF.

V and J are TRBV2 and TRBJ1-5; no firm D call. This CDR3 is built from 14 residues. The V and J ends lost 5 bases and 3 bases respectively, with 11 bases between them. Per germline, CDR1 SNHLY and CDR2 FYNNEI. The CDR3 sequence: CASSRLGYNQPQHF. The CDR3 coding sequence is TGTGCCAGCAGTCGGCTCGGGTACAATCAGCCCCAGCATTTT.

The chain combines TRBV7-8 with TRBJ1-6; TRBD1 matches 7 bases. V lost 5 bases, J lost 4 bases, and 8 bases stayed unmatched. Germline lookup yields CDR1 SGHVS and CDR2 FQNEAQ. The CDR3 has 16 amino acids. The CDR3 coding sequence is TGTGCCAGCAGCCAAGGGACAGTCTTATATAATTCACCCCTCCACTTT. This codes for CASSQGTVLYNSPLHF. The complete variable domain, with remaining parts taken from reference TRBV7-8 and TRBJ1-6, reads GAGVSQSPRYKVAKRGQDVALRCDPISGHVSLFWYQQALGQGPEFLTYFQNEAQLDKSGLPSDRFFAERPEGSVSTLKIQRTQQEDSAVYLCASSQGTVLYNSPLHFGNGTRLTVT.

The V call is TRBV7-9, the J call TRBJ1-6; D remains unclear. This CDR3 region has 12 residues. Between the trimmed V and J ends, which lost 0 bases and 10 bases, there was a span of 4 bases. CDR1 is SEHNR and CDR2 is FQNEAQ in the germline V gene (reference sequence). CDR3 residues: CASSLAGSPLHF. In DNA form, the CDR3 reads TGTGCCAGCAGCTTAGCGGGCTCACCCCTCCACTTT. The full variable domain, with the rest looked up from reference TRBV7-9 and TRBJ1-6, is DTGVSQNPRHKITKRGQNVTFRCDPISEHNRLYWYRQTLGQGPEFLTYFQNEAQLEKSRLLSDRFSAERPKGSFSTLEIQRTEQGDSAMYLCASSLAGSPLHFGNGTRLTVT.

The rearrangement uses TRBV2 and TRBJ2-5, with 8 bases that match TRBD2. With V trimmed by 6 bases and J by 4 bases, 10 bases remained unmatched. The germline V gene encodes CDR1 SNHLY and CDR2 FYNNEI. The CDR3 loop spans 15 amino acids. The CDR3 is CASSAIGRGGETQYF. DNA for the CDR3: TGTGCCAGCAGCGCCATTGGCCGGGGGGGAGAGACCCAGTACTTC.

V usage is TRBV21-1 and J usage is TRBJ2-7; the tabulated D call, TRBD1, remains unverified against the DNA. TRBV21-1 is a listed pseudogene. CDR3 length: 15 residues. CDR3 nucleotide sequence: TGTGCCAGCAGACGGACAGGGGACGGATTCTACGAGCAGTACGTC. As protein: CASRRTGDGFYEQYV.

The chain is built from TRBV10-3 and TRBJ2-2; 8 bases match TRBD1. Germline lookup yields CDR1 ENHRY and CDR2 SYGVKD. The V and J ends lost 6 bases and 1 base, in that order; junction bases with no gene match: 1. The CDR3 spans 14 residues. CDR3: CAIRGTGNTGELFF. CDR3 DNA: TGTGCCATCAGGGGGACAGGGAACACCGGGGAGCTGTTTTTT.

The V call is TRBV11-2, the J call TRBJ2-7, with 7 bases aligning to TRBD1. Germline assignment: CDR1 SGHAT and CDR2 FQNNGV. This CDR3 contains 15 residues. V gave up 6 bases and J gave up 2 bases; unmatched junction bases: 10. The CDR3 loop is CASSSDRQGTYEQYF. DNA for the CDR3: TGTGCCAGCAGTTCGGACCGACAGGGTACCTACGAGCAGTACTTC.

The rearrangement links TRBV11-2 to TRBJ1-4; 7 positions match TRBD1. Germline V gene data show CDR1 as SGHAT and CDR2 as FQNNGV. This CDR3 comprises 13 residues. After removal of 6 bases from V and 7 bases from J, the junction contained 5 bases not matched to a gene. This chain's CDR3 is CASSFYRGEKLFF. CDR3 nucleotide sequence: TGTGCCAGCAGTTTCTACAGGGGTGAAAAACTGTTTTTT.

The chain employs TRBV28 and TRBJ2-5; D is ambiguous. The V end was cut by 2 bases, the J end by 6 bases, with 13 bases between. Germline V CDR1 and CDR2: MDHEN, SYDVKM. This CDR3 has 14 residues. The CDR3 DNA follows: TGTGCCAGCAGTTTAAGCAGGTCTGGAAAGACCCAGTACTTC. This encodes CASSLSRSGKTQYF.

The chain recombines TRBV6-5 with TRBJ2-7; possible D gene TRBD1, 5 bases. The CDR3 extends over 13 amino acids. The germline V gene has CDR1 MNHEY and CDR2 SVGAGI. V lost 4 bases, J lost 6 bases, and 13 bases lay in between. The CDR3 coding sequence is TGTGCCAGCAGTTTAGGACCCCAGGGCGAGCAGTACGTC. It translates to CASSLGPQGEQYV.

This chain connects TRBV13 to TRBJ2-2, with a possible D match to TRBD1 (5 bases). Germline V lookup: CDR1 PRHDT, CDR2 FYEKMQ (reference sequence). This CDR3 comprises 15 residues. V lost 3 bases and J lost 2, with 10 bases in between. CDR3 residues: CASSLGRSNTGELFF. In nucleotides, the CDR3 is TGTGCCAGCAGCTTGGGGCGGAGTAACACCGGGGAGCTGTTTTTT. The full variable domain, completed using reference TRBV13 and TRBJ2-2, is AAGVIQSPRHLIKEKRETATLKCYPIPRHDTVYWYQQGPGQDPQFLISFYEKMQSDKGSIPDRFSAQQFSDYHSELNMSSLELGDSALYFCASSLGRSNTGELFFGEGSRLTVL.

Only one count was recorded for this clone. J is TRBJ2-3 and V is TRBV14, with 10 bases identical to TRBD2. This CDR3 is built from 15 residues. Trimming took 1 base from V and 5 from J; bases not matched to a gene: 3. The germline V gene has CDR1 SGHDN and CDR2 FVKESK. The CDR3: CASSQGTSGGDTQYF. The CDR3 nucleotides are TGTGCCAGCAGCCAAGGGACTAGCGGCGGAGATACGCAGTATTTT.

CDR3 in amino acids: CASSLGTGSNTGELFF. CDR3 in DNA: TGTGCCAGCAGCTTAGGGACAGGATCGAACACCGGGGAGCTGTTTTTT. J is TRBJ2-2 and V is TRBV7-3, with TRBD1 identical over 8 bases. The V gene's germline CDR1 is SGHTA and CDR2 FQGTGA. The CDR3 is 16 amino acids. Trimming removed 2 bases from V and 0 bases from J; junction bases left unmatched: 2.

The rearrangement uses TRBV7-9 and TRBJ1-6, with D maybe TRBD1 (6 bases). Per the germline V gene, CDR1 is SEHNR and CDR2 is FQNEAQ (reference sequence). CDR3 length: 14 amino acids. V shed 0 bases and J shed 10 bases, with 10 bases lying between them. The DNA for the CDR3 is TGTGCCAGCAGCTTAGCCTTACAGGGCTCACCCCTCCACTTT. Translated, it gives CASSLALQGSPLHF. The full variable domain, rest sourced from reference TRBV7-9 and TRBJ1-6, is DTGVSQNPRHKITKRGQNVTFRCDPISEHNRLYWYRQTLGQGPEFLTYFQNEAQLEKSRLLSDRFSAERPKGSFSTLEIQRTEQGDSAMYLCASSLALQGSPLHFGNGTRLTVT.

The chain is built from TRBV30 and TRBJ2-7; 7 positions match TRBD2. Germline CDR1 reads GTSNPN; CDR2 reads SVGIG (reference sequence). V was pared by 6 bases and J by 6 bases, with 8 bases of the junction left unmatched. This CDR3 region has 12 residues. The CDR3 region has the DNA TGTGCCTGCCGGGAGGCCGGCGGCGAGCAGTACTTC. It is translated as CACREAGGEQYF.

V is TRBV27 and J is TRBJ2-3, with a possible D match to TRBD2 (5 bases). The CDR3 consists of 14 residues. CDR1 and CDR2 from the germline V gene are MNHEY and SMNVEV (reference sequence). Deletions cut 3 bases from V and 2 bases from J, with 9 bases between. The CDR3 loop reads CASSLTGNTDTQYF. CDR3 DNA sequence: TGTGCCAGCAGTTTGACCGGGAACACAGATACGCAGTATTTT.

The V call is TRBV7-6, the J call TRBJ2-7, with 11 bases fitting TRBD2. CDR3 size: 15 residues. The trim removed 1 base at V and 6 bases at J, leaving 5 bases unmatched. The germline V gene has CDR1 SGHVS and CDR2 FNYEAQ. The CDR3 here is CASSLGGTSGGEQYF. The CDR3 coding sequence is TGTGCCAGCAGCTTAGGCGGGACTAGCGGCGGCGAGCAGTACTTC.